A selection of T cell receptor beta chains follows, all from one sample in a study of shared clonotypes between healthy human individuals. The table came from immunoSEQ multiplex PCR; TCRdb's copy has only in-frame clones and leaves some out. The data show about 490,000 clones, roughly 80% seen once. Sample: PBMCs. These TCRs come from a woman aged 40-49 years in good health. Some clones in this sample may be carry-over from other donors' samples. The CDR3 runs from the conserved cysteine through the conserved F or W. The D gene is left open where the match is weak. Clone sizes are given selectively: once, few, many, or a class where the clone is expanded.

J gene | D gene | clone size | V gene | CDR3 DNA | CDR3 protein
TRBJ1-1 | . | few | TRBV5-1 | TGCGCCAGCAGCTTGGACAGGTGGGACACTGAAGCTTTCTTT | CASSLDRWDTEAFF
TRBJ1-5 | . | . | TRBV6-5 | TGTGCCAGCAGTGGAAGGGCCCGCGATCAGCCCCAGCATTTT | CASSGRARDQPQHF
TRBJ2-7 | TRBD2 | . | TRBV6-5 | TGTGCCACACCCGGGGCTAGCGGGAGGTCCTACGAGCAGTACTTC | CATPGASGRSYEQYF
TRBJ2-5 | TRBD2 | . | TRBV7-2 | TGTGCCAGCAGCTCGACTAGCGGGAGTAGGGAGACCCAGTACTTC | CASSSTSGSRETQYF
TRBJ2-3 | . | . | TRBV27 | TGTGCCAGCAGACCCGGCCGGACCCGCCTCACAGATACGCAGTATTTT | CASRPGRTRLTDTQYF
TRBJ1-4 | TRBD1 | . | TRBV28 | TGTGCCAGCAGCAAGACTCGACAGACAGGGTCGAATGAAAAACTGTTTTTT | CASSKTRQTGSNEKLFF
TRBJ2-3 | . | . | TRBV5-4 | TGTGCCAGCAGCTTGTTGTTCGGGACAGATACGCAGTATTTT | CASSLLFGTDTQYF
TRBJ2-5 | TRBD2 | many | TRBV2 | TGTGCCAGCAGCTATGGGACTAGCGGGAGGCCGGAGTACTTC | CASSYGTSGRPEYF
TRBJ2-7 | . | . | TRBV2 | TGTGCCAGCGTCTTAGGTCAGGGTGTCCACGAGCAGTACTTC | CASVLGQGVHEQYF
TRBJ2-5 | TRBD2 | . | TRBV27 | TGTGCCAGCAGTTCGGGACTAGCGGGAGTGGTGACCCAGTACTTC | CASSSGLAGVVTQYF
TRBJ2-4 | . | . | TRBV28 | TGTGCCAGCAGTCCCCCTCGTCGGACAGCCAAAAACATTCAGTACTTC | CASSPPRRTAKNIQYF
TRBJ2-5 | TRBD1 | . | TRBV14 | TGTGCCAGCAGCCAGGGACAGATTTTGTACCAAGAGACCCAGTACTTC | CASSQGQILYQETQYF
TRBJ1-3 | . | . | TRBV2 | TGTGCCAGCACTGGACAGCACTCTGGAAACACCATATATTTT | CASTGQHSGNTIYF
TRBJ2-5 | TRBD2 | . | TRBV10-3 | TGTGCCATCAGCCTAGCGGGAGTGGAGACCCAGTACTTC | CAISLAGVETQYF
TRBJ2-5 | . | . | TRBV7-7 | TGTGCTAGCAGCTTAAATATGGGAGAGACCCAGTACTTC | CASSLNMGETQYF
TRBJ2-2 | TRBD1 | . | TRBV7-3 | TGTGCCAGCAGTTCGGACAGGAAAAACACCGGGGAGCTGTTTTTT | CASSSDRKNTGELFF
TRBJ2-2 | TRBD2 | . | TRBV11-2 | TGTGCCTCGGGGGGCGGGAGGGCCGCCGGGGAGCTGTTTTTT | CASGGGRAAGELFF
TRBJ2-3 | . | . | TRBV6-1 | TGTGCCAGCAGTCCAAGCAGATACAGCACAGATACGCAGTATTTT | CASSPSRYSTDTQYF
TRBJ2-7 | . | few | TRBV14 | TGTGCCAGCAGCCAAGAAGGCGGCGGCACCTACGAGCAGTACTTC | CASSQEGGGTYEQYF
TRBJ2-5 | . | . | TRBV7-7 | TGTGCTACCAGCCGACGGATCCAAGAGACCCAGTACTTC | CATSRRIQETQYF
TRBJ1-4 | . | . | TRBV2 | TGTGCCAGCAGGGCAGGGTATGGTGAAAAACTGTTTTTT | CASRAGYGEKLFF
TRBJ2-1 | . | few | TRBV7-9 | TGTGCCAGCAGCCCGATGGAAAGGCGGGACTACAATGAGCAGTTCTTC | CASSPMERRDYNEQFF
TRBJ1-1 | . | . | TRBV19 | TGTGCCAGTAGCGGACGCACTGAAGCTTTCTTT | CASSGRTEAFF
TRBJ2-1 | . | . | TRBV7-8 | TGTGCCAGCAGTCAGACGAGCTCCTACAATGAGCAGTTCTTC | CASSQTSSYNEQFF
TRBJ2-3 | TRBD1 | . | TRBV7-7 | TGTGCCAGCAGCCAGGACAGGACCACAGATACGCAGTATTTT | CASSQDRTTDTQYF
TRBJ2-5 | . | . | TRBV18 | TGTGCCAGCTCGGCGCTGGGAACCGGGGAGACCCAGTACTTC | CASSALGTGETQYF
TRBJ1-4 | . | once | TRBV27 | TGTGCCAGCAGTTTATTGGGGTTTAATGAAAAACTGTTTTTT | CASSLLGFNEKLFF
TRBJ2-7 | TRBD1 | . | TRBV19 | TGTGCCAGCGCTCCGTTGGACAGGGCCTACGAGCAGTACTTC | CASAPLDRAYEQYF
TRBJ2-7 | . | . | TRBV7-9 | TGTGCCAGCAGCGGCCCTGGGACTGCCCGCCAACTGCTCTACGAGCAGTACTTC | CASSGPGTARQLLYEQYF
TRBJ2-7 | . | . | TRBV14 | TGTGCCAGCAGCCAAAGACAGGAGAGTCGGTACGAGCAGTACTTC | CASSQRQESRYEQYF
TRBJ2-7 | . | . | TRBV11-2 | TGTGCCAGCAGCCTAGACAGGCCCCCCGACGAGCAGTACTTC | CASSLDRPPDEQYF
TRBJ2-1 | . | once | TRBV19 | TGTGCCAGTAGCTCTACCGGGACCCGTTCGATCAATGAGCAGTTCTTC | CASSSTGTRSINEQFF